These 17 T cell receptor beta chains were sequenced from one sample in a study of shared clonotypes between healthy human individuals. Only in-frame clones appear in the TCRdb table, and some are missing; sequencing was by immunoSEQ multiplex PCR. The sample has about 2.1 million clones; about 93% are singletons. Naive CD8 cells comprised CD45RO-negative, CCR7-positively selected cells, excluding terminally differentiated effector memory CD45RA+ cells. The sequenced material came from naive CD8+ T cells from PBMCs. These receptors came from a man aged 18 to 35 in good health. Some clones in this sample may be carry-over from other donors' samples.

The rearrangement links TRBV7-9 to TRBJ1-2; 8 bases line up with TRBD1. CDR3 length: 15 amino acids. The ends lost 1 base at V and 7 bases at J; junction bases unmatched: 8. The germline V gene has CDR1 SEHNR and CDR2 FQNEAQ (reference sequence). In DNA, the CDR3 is TGTGCCAGCAGCTTAGTGGACAGGGTGGATTCTGGCTACACCTTC. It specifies CASSLVDRVDSGYTF.

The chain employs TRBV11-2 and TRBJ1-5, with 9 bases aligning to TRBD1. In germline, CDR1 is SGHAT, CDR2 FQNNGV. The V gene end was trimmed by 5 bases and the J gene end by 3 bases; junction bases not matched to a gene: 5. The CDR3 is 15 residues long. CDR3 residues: CASSPDRGLNQPQHF. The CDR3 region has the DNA TGTGCCAGCAGCCCGGACAGGGGACTCAATCAGCCCCAGCATTTT. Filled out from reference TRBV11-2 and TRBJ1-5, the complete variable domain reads EAGVAQSPRYKIIEKRQSVAFWCNPISGHATLYWYQQILGQGPKLLIQFQNNGVVDDSQLPKDRFSAERLKGVDSTLKIQPAKLEDSAVYLCASSPDRGLNQPQHFGDGTRLSIL.

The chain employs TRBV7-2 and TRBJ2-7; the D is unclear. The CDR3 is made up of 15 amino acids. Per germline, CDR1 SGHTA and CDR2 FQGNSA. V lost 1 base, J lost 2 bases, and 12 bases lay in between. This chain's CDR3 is CASSLDPATPYEQYF. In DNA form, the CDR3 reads TGTGCCAGCAGCTTAGATCCGGCTACCCCCTACGAGCAGTACTTC.

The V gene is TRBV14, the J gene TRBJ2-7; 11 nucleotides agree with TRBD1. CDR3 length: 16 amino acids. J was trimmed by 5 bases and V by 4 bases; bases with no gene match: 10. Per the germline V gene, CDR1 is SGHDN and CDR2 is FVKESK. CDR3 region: CASSLRTGGTIDEQYF. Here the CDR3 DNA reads TGTGCCAGCAGCCTCCGGACAGGGGGCACGATCGACGAGCAGTACTTC.

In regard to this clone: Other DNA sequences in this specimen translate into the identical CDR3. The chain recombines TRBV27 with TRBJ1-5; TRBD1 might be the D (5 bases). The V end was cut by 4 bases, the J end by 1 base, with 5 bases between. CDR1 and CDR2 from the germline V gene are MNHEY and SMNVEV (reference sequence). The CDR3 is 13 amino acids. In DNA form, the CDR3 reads TGTGCCAGCAGTTGGGGGAGCAATCAGCCCCAGCATTTT. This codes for CASSWGSNQPQHF.

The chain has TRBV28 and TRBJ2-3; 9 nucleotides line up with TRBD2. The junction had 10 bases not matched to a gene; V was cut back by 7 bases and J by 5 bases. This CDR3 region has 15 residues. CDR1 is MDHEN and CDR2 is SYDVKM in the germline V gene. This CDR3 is CASTSVREGEDTQYF. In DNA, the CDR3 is TGTGCCAGCACCTCAGTGCGGGAGGGTGAAGATACGCAGTATTTT.

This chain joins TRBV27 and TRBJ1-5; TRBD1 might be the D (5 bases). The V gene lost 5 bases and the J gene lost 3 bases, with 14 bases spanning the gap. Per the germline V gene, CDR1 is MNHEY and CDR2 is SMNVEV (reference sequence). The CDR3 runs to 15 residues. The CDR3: CASSPGGGLNQPQHF. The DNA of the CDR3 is TGTGCCAGCAGTCCTGGGGGGGGACTCAATCAGCCCCAGCATTTT.

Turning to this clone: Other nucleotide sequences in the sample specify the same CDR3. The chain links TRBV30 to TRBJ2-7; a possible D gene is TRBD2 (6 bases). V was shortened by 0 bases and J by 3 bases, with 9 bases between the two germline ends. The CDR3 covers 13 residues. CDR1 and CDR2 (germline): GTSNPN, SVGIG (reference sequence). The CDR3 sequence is CAWSVGGSYEQYF. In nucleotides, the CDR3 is TGTGCCTGGAGTGTTGGGGGGAGCTACGAGCAGTACTTC. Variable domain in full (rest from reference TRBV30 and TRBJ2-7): SQTIHQWPATLVQPVGSPLSLECTVEGTSNPNLYWYRQAAGRGLQLLFYSVGIGQISSEVPQNLSASRPQDRQFILSSKKLLLSDSGFYLCAWSVGGSYEQYFGPGTRLTVT.

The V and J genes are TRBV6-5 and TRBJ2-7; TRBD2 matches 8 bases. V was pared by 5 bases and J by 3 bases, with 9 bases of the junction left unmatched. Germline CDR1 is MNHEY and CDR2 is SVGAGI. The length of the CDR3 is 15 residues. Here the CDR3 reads CASSLAGGGYYEQYF. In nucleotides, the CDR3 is TGTGCCAGCAGTCTCGCGGGGGGAGGCTACTACGAGCAGTACTTC.

The CDR3 nucleotides read TGTGCCAGCTCACCACCTAGAGGTTCTAGCACCGGGGAGCTGTTTTTT. Its protein is CASSPPRGSSTGELFF. This chain connects TRBV18 to TRBJ2-2; D is undetermined. V was shortened by 0 bases and J by 4 bases, with 12 bases between the two germline ends. The CDR3 contains 16 residues. CDR1 KGHSH and CDR2 LQKENI come from the germline V gene.

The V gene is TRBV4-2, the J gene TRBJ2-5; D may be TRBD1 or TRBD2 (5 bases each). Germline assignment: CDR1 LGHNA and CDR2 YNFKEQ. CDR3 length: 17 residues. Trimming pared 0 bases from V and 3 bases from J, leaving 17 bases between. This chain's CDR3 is CASSQEDYLEGKETQYF. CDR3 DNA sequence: TGTGCCAGCAGCCAAGAGGATTACCTAGAGGGGAAAGAGACCCAGTACTTC.

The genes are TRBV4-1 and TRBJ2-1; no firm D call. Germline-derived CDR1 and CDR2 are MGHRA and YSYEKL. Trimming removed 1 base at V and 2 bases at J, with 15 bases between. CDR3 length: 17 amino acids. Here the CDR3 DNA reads TGCGCCAGCAGCCAAGGCCCGCGGAGAAAAACCTACAATGAGCAGTTCTTC. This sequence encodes CASSQGPRRKTYNEQFF.

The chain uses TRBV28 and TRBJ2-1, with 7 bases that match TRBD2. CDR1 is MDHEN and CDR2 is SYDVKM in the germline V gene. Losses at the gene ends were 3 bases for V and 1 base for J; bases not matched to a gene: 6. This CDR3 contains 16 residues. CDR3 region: CASSFPRGGSYNEQFF. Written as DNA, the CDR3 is TGTGCCAGCAGTTTCCCGAGGGGAGGGTCCTACAATGAGCAGTTCTTC.

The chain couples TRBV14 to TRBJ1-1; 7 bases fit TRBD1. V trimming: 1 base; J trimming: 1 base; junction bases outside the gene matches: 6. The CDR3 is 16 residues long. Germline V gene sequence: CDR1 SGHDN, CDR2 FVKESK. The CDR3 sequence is CASSQAETGPNTEAFF. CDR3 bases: TGTGCCAGCAGCCAAGCTGAGACAGGGCCGAACACTGAAGCTTTCTTT.

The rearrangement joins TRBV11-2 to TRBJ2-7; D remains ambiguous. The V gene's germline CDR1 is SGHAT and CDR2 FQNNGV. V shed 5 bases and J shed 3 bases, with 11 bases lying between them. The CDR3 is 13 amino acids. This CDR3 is CASSIGSYYEQYF. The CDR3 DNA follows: TGTGCCAGCAGCATAGGGTCATACTACGAGCAGTACTTC.

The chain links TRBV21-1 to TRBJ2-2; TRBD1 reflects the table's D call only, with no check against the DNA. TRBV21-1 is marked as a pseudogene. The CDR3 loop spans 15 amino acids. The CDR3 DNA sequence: TGTGCCAGCAGCAAAATGCGAGGGGGCACCGGGGAGCTGTTTTTT. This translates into CASSKMRGGTGELFF.

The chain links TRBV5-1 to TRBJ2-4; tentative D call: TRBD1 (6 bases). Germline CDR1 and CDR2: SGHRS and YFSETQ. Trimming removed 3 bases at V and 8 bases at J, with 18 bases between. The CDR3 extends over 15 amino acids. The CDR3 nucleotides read TGCGCCAGCAGCTCCGCATCACAGGGTTGGGACATTCAGTACTTC. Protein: CASSSASQGWDIQYF.